One sample yielded the 32 T cell receptor beta chains listed below, sequenced in a study of shared clonotypes between healthy human individuals. TCRdb keeps only in-frame clones here, not all; method: immunoSEQ multiplex PCR. The data contain some 530,000 clones, roughly 80% of them singletons. The source material was PBMCs. All receptors derive from a woman aged 40 to 50 in good health. Some clones in this sample may be carry-over from other donors' samples.

The chain has TRBV10-3 and TRBJ1-5; no definite D call. Germline V gives CDR1 ENHRY, CDR2 SYGVKD. The CDR3 has 15 residues. V lost 6 bases and J lost 3, with 15 bases in between. The CDR3 nucleotides read TGTGCCATCAGCCCGACCAGCAGCAACAATCAGCCCCAGCATTTT. This translates into CAISPTSSNNQPQHF.

The DNA of the CDR3 is TGTGCCAGCAGCCAAGATGCCTTGGCAGGGGGGCCTTATAATGAAAAACTGTTTTTT. Translated, it gives CASSQDALAGGPYNEKLFF. V gene TRBV4-2 combines with J gene TRBJ1-4; the match to TRBD1 covers 7 bases. V shed 0 bases and J 4 bases; nucleotides not matched to a gene: 14. Germline CDR1 LGHNA, CDR2 YNFKEQ. This CDR3 has 19 amino acids.

The chain couples TRBV28 to TRBJ2-3, with D perhaps TRBD1 (5 bases). The CDR3 extends over 15 amino acids. Trimming pared 4 bases from V and 2 bases from J, leaving 13 bases between. Germline CDR1 is MDHEN and CDR2 is SYDVKM. This CDR3 is CASSSAGSATDTQYF. The DNA for the CDR3 is TGTGCCAGCAGTTCGGCAGGGTCTGCCACAGATACGCAGTATTTT.

Only a few counts were recorded for this clone. The chain links TRBV10-3 to TRBJ1-1, with D possibly matching TRBD1 (5 bases). V was trimmed by 2 bases and J by 5 bases, leaving 12 bases between them. The CDR3 consists of 14 residues. Germline V gene lookup returns CDR1 ENHRY and CDR2 SYGVKD. DNA of the CDR3: TGTGCCATCAGTGAGAGGGAGGGGTCGACTGAAGCTTTCTTT. It codes for CAISEREGSTEAFF.

CDR3 in amino acids: CASSQGTPLHLNEQFF. The CDR3 region has the DNA TGCGCCAGCAGCCAAGGGACCCCCCTACACTTGAATGAGCAGTTCTTC. The chain is built from TRBV4-1 and TRBJ2-1; D uncertain. This CDR3 region has 16 residues. CDR1 MGHRA and CDR2 YSYEKL come from the germline V gene. V lost 1 base and J 7 bases, leaving 17 bases between the germline ends.

The V gene is TRBV5-1, the J gene TRBJ1-1; no reliable D call. This CDR3 is 16 amino acids long. Germline lookup yields CDR1 SGHRS and CDR2 YFSETQ. V lost 4 bases, J lost 0 bases, and 16 bases lay in between. CDR3 sequence reads: CASSPNTQVMNTEAFF. The CDR3 coding sequence is TGCGCCAGCAGCCCAAACACACAAGTCATGAACACTGAAGCTTTCTTT.

The V call is TRBV4-2, the J call TRBJ2-7; 11 bases match TRBD2. The CDR3 spans 16 residues. Germline V gene sequence: CDR1 LGHNA, CDR2 YNFKEQ. With 0 bases clipped from V and 4 bases from J, the junction kept 5 bases outside the gene matches. DNA of the CDR3: TGTGCCAGCAGCCAAGAGCCCGGGACTAGCGGTTACGAGCAGTACTTC. Amino acid sequence: CASSQEPGTSGYEQYF.

The table lists this clone with a count of one. The CDR3 is CASSSGTVSYEQYF. The CDR3 DNA is TGTGCCAGCAGCTCGGGGACAGTAAGCTACGAGCAGTACTTC. The V gene is TRBV9, the J gene TRBJ2-7, with 7 bases fitting TRBD1. Germline lookup yields CDR1 SGDLS and CDR2 YYNGEE. The CDR3 spans 14 residues. V shed 4 bases and J 3 bases; nucleotides not matched to a gene: 7.

The DNA for the CDR3 is TGTGCCAGCAGTATACAAGAGACCCAGTACTTC. As protein: CASSIQETQYF. This chain uses TRBV2 with TRBJ2-5; D not resolved. With 5 bases removed from V and 2 bases from J, the gap between germline ends came to 3 bases. This CDR3 is 11 amino acids long. Germline V gene data show CDR1 as SNHLY and CDR2 as FYNNEI.

A word on this clone: This likely reflects a read error, since a far larger clone is one base away. The sample carries other DNA sequences with the same CDR3. This sequence joins TRBV11-2 and TRBJ1-2; no definite D call. CDR3 length: 13 amino acids. The V gene's germline CDR1 is SGHAT and CDR2 FQNNGV. The CDR3 sequence is CASRIKPNYGYTF. DNA for the CDR3: TGTGCCAGCAGAATCAAACCTAACTATGGCTACACCTTT.

A single count supports this clone. The V and J genes are TRBV7-2 and TRBJ1-1; possible D gene TRBD1, 5 bases. The germline V gene has CDR1 SGHTA and CDR2 FQGNSA. The CDR3 loop spans 15 amino acids. V gave up 4 bases and J gave up 5 bases, with 17 bases separating them. CDR3 DNA: TGTGCCAGCAGCTATGGCTCGAGGGGAAGGACTGAAGCTTTCTTT. Translating it yields CASSYGSRGRTEAFF. Full variable domain (missing parts from reference TRBV7-2 and TRBJ1-1): GAGVSQSPSNKVTEKGKDVELRCDPISGHTALYWYRQSLGQGLEFLIYFQGNSAPDKSGLPSDRFSAERTGGSVSTLTIQRTQQEDSAVYLCASSYGSRGRTEAFFGQGTRLTVV.

DNA for the CDR3: TGTGCCAGTAGTATTACAATGAACACTGAAGCTTTCTTT. Protein: CASSITMNTEAFF. This chain joins TRBV19 and TRBJ1-1; no clear D. Trimming cost V 3 bases and J 0 bases, with 5 bases left between them. This CDR3 has 13 residues. Looked up from germline, CDR1 is LNHDA and CDR2 is SQIVND (reference sequence).

This clone was observed a few times. Distinct nucleotide sequences in the sample also encode this CDR3. This chain uses TRBV19 with TRBJ1-5; D gene unclear. This CDR3 contains 13 residues. The germline gives CDR1 LNHDA, CDR2 SQIVND (reference sequence). With 3 bases removed from V and 7 bases from J, the gap between germline ends came to 10 bases. The CDR3 spells CASSISRDQPQHF. In DNA form, the CDR3 reads TGTGCCAGTAGTATTAGCAGAGACCAGCCCCAGCATTTT.

This chain connects TRBV6-5 to TRBJ1-4, with a weak D call TRBD1 (5 bases). Per the germline V gene, CDR1 is MNHEY and CDR2 is SVGAGI. Between the trimmed V and J ends, which lost 8 bases and 7 bases, there was a span of 8 bases. The CDR3 spans 11 residues. The CDR3 sequence is CASGRGEKLFF. For the CDR3, the DNA is TGTGCCAGCGGGAGGGGTGAAAAACTGTTTTTT.

As for this clone: With a far larger clone one base away, a read error is the likely cause. Other DNA sequences from this sample encode an identical CDR3 as well. V usage is TRBV27 and J usage is TRBJ1-2; 10 positions match TRBD1. In germline, CDR1 is MNHEY, CDR2 SMNVEV (reference sequence). The CDR3 length is 13 residues. In DNA, the CDR3 is TGTGCCAGCAGTCCGAGGACAGGGGGGGGCTACACATTC. Amino acid sequence: CASSPRTGGGYTF.

This clone was seen repeatedly, ten times or more. The same CDR3 also results from other DNA sequences found in this sample. V usage is TRBV5-4 and J usage is TRBJ1-2; D is uncertain. Trimming removed 0 bases at V and 4 bases at J, with 16 bases between. This CDR3 is 16 amino acids long. Germline CDR1 SGHNT, CDR2 YYREEE (reference sequence). CDR3 in amino acids: CASSLERVDPIYGYTF. The CDR3 region has the DNA TGTGCCAGCAGCTTGGAACGGGTCGACCCTATCTATGGCTACACCTTC.

Concerning this clone: A single base is all that separates this from a far larger clone, so a read error is likely. The chain has TRBV2 and TRBJ1-1, with 7 bases aligning to TRBD1. V was clipped by 4 bases and J by 0 bases; unmatched bases: 11. The CDR3 extends over 17 amino acids. CDR1 is SNHLY, CDR2 FYNNEI, per germline. The CDR3 bases are TGTGCCAGCAGTGGTTGTGACAGGGTTACGGTGAACACTGAAGCTTTCTTT. Translation gives CASSGCDRVTVNTEAFF.

V and J are TRBV19 and TRBJ1-4; no clear D. This CDR3 is built from 14 residues. V shed 3 bases and J shed 1 base, with 6 bases lying between them. Germline lookup yields CDR1 LNHDA and CDR2 SQIVND (reference sequence). The CDR3 DNA is TGTGCCAGTAGTATCAGTGTAACTAATGAAAAACTGTTTTTT. This codes for CASSISVTNEKLFF.

This clone appeared a single time. CDR3 amino acids: CASSLPQGAGETQYF. The CDR3, as DNA: TGTGCCAGCAGTTTACCCCAGGGGGCGGGTGAGACCCAGTACTTC. V is TRBV28 and J is TRBJ2-5; TRBD1 matches at 8 bases. This CDR3 is built from 15 residues. The V segment lost 2 bases and the J segment 5 bases; nucleotides outside the gene matches: 7. Germline-derived CDR1 and CDR2 are MDHEN and SYDVKM.

Of note for this clone: Germline and junction disagree at one end, which may indicate a read error. The chain joins TRBV5-4 to TRBJ2-7; the D gene is possibly TRBD2 (6 bases). Germline assignment: CDR1 SGHNT and CDR2 YYREEE (reference sequence). The CDR3 consists of 15 residues. The CDR3 nucleotides read TGCGCCAGCAGCCAAGAGATCGGGAGTTCCGGCGAGCAGTACTTC. This encodes CASSQEIGSSGEQYF.

The chain is built from TRBV7-3 and TRBJ2-3; D remains unclear. This CDR3 has 14 amino acids. V lost 5 bases and J lost 2, with 11 bases in between. Looked up from germline, CDR1 is SGHTA and CDR2 is FQGTGA. The CDR3 sequence is CASSPQGPTDTQYF. The CDR3 nucleotides are TGTGCCAGCAGCCCCCAAGGACCCACAGATACGCAGTATTTT. Combining the CDR3 with reference TRBV7-3 and TRBJ2-3 gives the whole variable domain GAGVSQTPSNKVTEKGKYVELRCDPISGHTALYWYRQSLGQGPEFLIYFQGTGAADDSGLPNDRFFAVRPEGSVSTLKIQRTERGDSAVYLCASSPQGPTDTQYFGPGTRLTVL.

The rearrangement joins TRBV27 to TRBJ1-2, with a possible D match to TRBD1 (6 bases). The CDR3 loop spans 15 amino acids. Between the trimmed V and J ends, which lost 5 bases and 4 bases, there was a span of 17 bases. Germline V gives CDR1 MNHEY, CDR2 SMNVEV (reference sequence). CDR3 in DNA: TGTGCCAGCAGTCCTCAACACAGGGTGGGCTATGGCTACACCTTC. This codes for CASSPQHRVGYGYTF.

In regard to this clone: A read error may account for a junction end that differs from germline. The rearrangement links TRBV28 to TRBJ2-7; TRBD2 aligns across 11 bases. CDR1 and CDR2 from the germline V gene are MDHEN and SYDVKM. The CDR3 loop spans 14 amino acids. This chain's CDR3 is CASSLLTGLAGIVF. CDR3 sequence (DNA): TGTGCCAGCAGTTTATTGACAGGACTAGCGGGTATAGTCTTC.

There are a few counts of this clone. The rearrangement uses TRBV7-9 and TRBJ1-1; 8 positions agree with TRBD1. The CDR3 sequence is 13 residues long. V trimming: 5 bases; J trimming: 7 bases; junction bases outside the gene matches: 6. Germline CDR1 SEHNR, CDR2 FQNEAQ (reference sequence). The CDR3 coding sequence is TGTGCCAGCAGCAAGGGACAGGAGCTTGAAGCTTTCTTT. Protein product: CASSKGQELEAFF.

This clone has more than one count but fewer than ten. The chain is built from TRBV4-2 and TRBJ2-1, with 9 bases matching TRBD2. The CDR3 totals 16 residues. Germline CDR1 reads LGHNA; CDR2 reads YNFKEQ. V trimming: 1 base; J trimming: 4 bases; junction bases outside the gene matches: 5. CDR3 bases: TGTGCCAGCAGCCAAGGGGGGACTAGCAGTTACAATGAGCAGTTCTTC. It codes for CASSQGGTSSYNEQFF.

This chain uses TRBV19 with TRBJ2-1; 10 positions agree with TRBD2. Germline assignment: CDR1 LNHDA and CDR2 SQIVND (reference sequence). The CDR3 totals 14 residues. Unmatched junction bases numbered 5, after V lost 7 bases and J lost 5 bases. The CDR3 DNA sequence: TGTGCCAGTAACCGACTAGCGGGCAACAATGAGCAGTTCTTC. Translated: CASNRLAGNNEQFF.

Worth noting for this clone: This probably arose from a read error, given a far larger clone one base away. The V and J genes are TRBV29-1 and TRBJ1-2; D is perhaps TRBD1 (5 bases). This CDR3 contains 14 residues. The V gene lost 4 bases and the J gene lost 4 bases, with 16 bases spanning the gap. Germline CDR1 is SQVTM and CDR2 is ANQGSEA. CDR3: CSVVRGDMGYGYTF. Written as DNA, the CDR3 is TGCAGCGTTGTGAGAGGGGATATGGGCTATGGCTACACCTTC.

Comment on this clone: This likely traces to a read error, being one base from a far larger clone. Other DNA sequences in the sample encode the same CDR3. The J gene is TRBJ1-2, the V gene TRBV28; 7 nucleotides agree with TRBD1. The CDR3 sequence is 15 residues long. With V trimmed by 5 bases and J by 6 bases, 12 bases remained unmatched. Germline V gives CDR1 MDHEN, CDR2 SYDVKM. In DNA, the CDR3 is TGTGCCAGCAGTCCCTTTATAGGGGGCGCTAATGGCTACACCTTC. Translation: CASSPFIGGANGYTF.

The chain employs TRBV5-6 and TRBJ1-2; D might be TRBD1 (5 bases). The CDR3 runs to 14 residues. Trimming stripped 0 bases from V and 2 bases from J, with 8 bases between. CDR1 is SGHDT and CDR2 is YYEEEE in the germline V gene. The CDR3 coding sequence is TGTGCCAGCAGCTTGGTGGGGGTAAACTATGGCTACACCTTC. It is translated as CASSLVGVNYGYTF.

Concerning this clone: Other nucleotide sequences in the sample specify the same CDR3. The CDR3 protein is CASSLTGNSNQPQHF. The CDR3 DNA sequence: TGTGCCAGCAGCTTAACGGGAAATAGCAATCAGCCCCAGCATTTT. V usage is TRBV7-2 and J usage is TRBJ1-5; D remains unclear. Germline CDR1 reads SGHTA; CDR2 reads FQGNSA. The CDR3 runs to 15 residues. V lost 2 bases and J 0 bases, leaving 8 bases between the germline ends.

This clone occurred a few times. A read error is possible here, since a much larger clone lies one base away. Other DNA variants within this sample encode the same CDR3. The CDR3 DNA is TGTGCCAGCAGTGATAGACTAGCTGGTCTCTACGAGCAGTACTTC. Protein product: CASSDRLAGLYEQYF. V gene TRBV6-6 combines with J gene TRBJ2-7, with 7 bases aligning to TRBD2. V lost 5 bases, J lost 3 bases, and 10 bases stayed unmatched. This CDR3 is 15 amino acids long. Germline CDR1 is MNHNY and CDR2 is SVGAGI (reference sequence).

The chain has TRBV7-9 and TRBJ2-2; perhaps TRBD2 as D (5 bases). The CDR3 spans 14 residues. The ends were cut back, 5 bases at V and 3 bases at J, with 10 bases in the middle. Germline V gene lookup returns CDR1 SEHNR and CDR2 FQNEAQ (reference sequence). CDR3 DNA sequence: TGTGCCAGCAGCGCCGCCGGGGACACCGGGGAGCTGTTTTTT. Protein: CASSAAGDTGELFF.